The entry below gives a single T cell receptor beta chain sequence along with its context. Its antigen is still unknown. Per-nucleotide qualities are absent, and no much larger clonotype sits a single base away. The CDR3 contains 15 residues, cysteine and phenylalanine counted. Only the CDR3 DNA is retained, 45 bases long and in frame from the first base. The germline V end is reduced by 2 bases and the J end by 4 bases; junction bases left unmatched: 2. The germline V gene specifies SGHTA as CDR1 and FQGNSA as CDR2. Enrolling through a virtual design, the prospective study's participants ranged in age from about 18 to 89 years and lived across 20 to 30 United States geographic areas. To assign participants to cohorts, the prospective study relied on clinical history that participants themselves reported in a screening survey and a study questionnaire. Each participant in the prospective study had whole blood, serum and a nasopharyngeal or oropharyngeal swab collected by mobile phlebotomists. Additional blood draws and questionnaires over an approximately two-month period could optionally be provided by prospective study participants. Blood samples from the prospective study were shipped frozen or at room temperature prior to DNA extraction.

This sample is drawn from a study of blood T cell repertoires in COVID-19 (dated by TCRdb to 2020 to 2022). About the investigation overall: Samples from collaborators originated in the United States, Italy and Spain and spanned both the acute and convalescent phases of COVID-19. Sample metadata almost always included a de-identified subject ID, COVID-19 status, age in years and sex. The dataset comprised deeply sampled blood TCRbeta repertoires from subjects exposed to, actively infected with, or recovered from COVID-19. The samples were drawn from the first 160 participants of the ongoing ImmuneRACE study and from about 1,200 subjects provided by 6 global collaborators. Where HLA class I and class II types were available, the types were taken from metadata supplied by the sample provider, not from assay-based typing. The material from the prospective study consisted of cDNA or gDNA derived from T cells, B-cell-depleted T cells, or PBMCs. The repertoires were released in a freely available public database meant as a resource for research on the immune response to SARS-CoV-2.

General study outcomes and caveats: The amount of clinical and demographic metadata varied by source and participant and was provided uncurated.

The immunoSEQ Assay, a bias-controlled multiplex PCR, was used to amplify TCRbeta CDR3 regions from genomic DNA. From the authors' description of their analysis: Nucleated cell counts per sample were estimated from amplification of reference gene primers within the assay. To quantify the absolute abundance of each unique TCRbeta CDR3 rearrangement, sequence reads were collapsed and filtered. For each sample, productive Simpson clonality was calculated as the square root of Simpson's diversity index across productive rearrangements. TCRdb obtained this table from immuneACCESS and retained in-frame rearrangements with V and J assigned. These tables miss some clones; where compared with another copy, unresolved V genes account for less than half of the shortfall, and the remainder is unexplained. Clone size and the V and J calls come from that table; the DNA yielded D and trimming. The sample data list a few hundred thousand clones, and around 86% of these were observed just once. The ten biggest clones cover around 4.2% of the sample.

This sequence uses TRBV7-2 and TRBJ2-2, with TRBD2 identical over 9 junction bases. The TCR originated in a middle-aged woman with acute COVID-19. Sequenced input: PBMCs or T cells enriched from blood (not recorded which). CDR3 loop: CASSLRGRATGELFF. At the DNA level, the sequence is TGTGCCAGCAGCTTACGCGGGAGGGCCACCGGGGAGCTGTTTTTT.